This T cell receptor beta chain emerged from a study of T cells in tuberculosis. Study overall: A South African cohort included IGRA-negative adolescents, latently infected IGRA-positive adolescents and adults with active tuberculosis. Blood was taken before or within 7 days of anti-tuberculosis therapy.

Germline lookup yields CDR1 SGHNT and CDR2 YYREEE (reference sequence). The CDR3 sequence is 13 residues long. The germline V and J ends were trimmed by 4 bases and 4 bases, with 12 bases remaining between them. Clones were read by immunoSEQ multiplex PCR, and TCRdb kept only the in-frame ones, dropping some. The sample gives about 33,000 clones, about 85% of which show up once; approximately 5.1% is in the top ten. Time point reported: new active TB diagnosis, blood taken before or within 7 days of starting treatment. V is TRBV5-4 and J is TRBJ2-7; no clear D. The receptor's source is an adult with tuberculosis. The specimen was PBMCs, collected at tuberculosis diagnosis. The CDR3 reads CASSQMQAYEQYF. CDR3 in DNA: TGTGCCAGCAGCCAGATGCAGGCTTACGAGCAGTACTTC.